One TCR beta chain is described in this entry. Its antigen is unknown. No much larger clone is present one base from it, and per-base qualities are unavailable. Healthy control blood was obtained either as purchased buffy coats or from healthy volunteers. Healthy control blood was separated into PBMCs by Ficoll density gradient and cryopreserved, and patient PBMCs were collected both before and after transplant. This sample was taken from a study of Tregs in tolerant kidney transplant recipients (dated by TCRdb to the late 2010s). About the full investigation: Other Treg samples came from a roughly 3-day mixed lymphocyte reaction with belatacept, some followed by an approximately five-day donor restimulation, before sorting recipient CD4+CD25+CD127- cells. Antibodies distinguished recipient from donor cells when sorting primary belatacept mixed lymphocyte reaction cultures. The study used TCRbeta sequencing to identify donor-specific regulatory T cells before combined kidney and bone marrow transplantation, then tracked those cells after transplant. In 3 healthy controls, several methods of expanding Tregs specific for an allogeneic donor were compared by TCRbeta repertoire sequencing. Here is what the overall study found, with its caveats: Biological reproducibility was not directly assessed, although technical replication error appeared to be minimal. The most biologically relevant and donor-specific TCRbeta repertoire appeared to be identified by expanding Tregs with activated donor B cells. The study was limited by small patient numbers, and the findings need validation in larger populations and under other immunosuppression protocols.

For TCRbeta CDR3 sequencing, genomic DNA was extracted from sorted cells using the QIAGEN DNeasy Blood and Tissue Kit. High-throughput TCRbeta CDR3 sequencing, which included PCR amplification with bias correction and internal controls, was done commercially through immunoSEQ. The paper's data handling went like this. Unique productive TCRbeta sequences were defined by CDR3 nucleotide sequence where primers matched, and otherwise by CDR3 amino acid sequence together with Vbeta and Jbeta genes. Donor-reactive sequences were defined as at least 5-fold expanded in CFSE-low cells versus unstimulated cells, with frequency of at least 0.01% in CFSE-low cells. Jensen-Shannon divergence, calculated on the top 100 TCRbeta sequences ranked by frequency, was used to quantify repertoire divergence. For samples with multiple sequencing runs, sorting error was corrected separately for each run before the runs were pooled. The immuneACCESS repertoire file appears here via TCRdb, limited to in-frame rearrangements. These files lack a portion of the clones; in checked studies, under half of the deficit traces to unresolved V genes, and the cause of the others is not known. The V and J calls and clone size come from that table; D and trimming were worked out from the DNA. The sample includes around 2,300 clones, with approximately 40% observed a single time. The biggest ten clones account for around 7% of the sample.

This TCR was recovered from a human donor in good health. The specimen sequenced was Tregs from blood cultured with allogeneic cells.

At the DNA level, the sequence is TGTGCCAGCAGTCCTAGGGGGGGCCTCTCCTACGAGCAGTACTTC. This encodes CASSPRGGLSYEQYF. Recombination joined TRBV6-5 with TRBJ2-7; the D gene is perhaps TRBD2, on 7 matching bases. Based on the germline V gene, the CDR1 and CDR2 sequences are MNHEY and SVGAGI. Cut back by 5 bases and 0 bases, the V and J ends lie 14 bases apart. Reading from cysteine to phenylalanine, the CDR3 counts 15 amino acids. CDR3 DNA only is kept here, 45 bases in frame from base 1.